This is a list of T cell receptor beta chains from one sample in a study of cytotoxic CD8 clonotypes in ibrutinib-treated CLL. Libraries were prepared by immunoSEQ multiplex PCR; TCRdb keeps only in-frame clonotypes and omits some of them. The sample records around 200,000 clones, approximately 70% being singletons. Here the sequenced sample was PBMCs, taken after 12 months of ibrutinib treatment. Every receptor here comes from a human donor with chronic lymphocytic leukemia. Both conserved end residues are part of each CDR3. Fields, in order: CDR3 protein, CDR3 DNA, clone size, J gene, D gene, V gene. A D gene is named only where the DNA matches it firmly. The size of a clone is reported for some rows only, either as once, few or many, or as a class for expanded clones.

CDR3 protein: CASSLVGFQETQYF
CDR3 DNA: TGTGCCAGCAGCTTAGTAGGGTTCCAAGAGACCCAGTACTTC
clone size: once
J gene: TRBJ2-5
D gene: NA
V gene: TRBV13

CDR3 protein: CASSRQSRDRNAYGYTF
CDR3 DNA: TGTGCCAGCAGCCGCCAGTCGCGGGACAGGAACGCCTATGGCTACACCTTC
clone size: NA
J gene: TRBJ1-2
D gene: TRBD1
V gene: TRBV14

CDR3 protein: CASSPTRNTEAFF
CDR3 DNA: TGTGCCAGCAGCCCGACAAGGAACACTGAAGCTTTCTTT
clone size: NA
J gene: TRBJ1-1
D gene: NA
V gene: TRBV16

CDR3 protein: CASRIVDTQYF
CDR3 DNA: TGTGCCAGCAGGATTGTAGATACGCAGTATTTT
clone size: few
J gene: TRBJ2-3
D gene: NA
V gene: TRBV6-6

CDR3 protein: CASSTKGQNYGYTF
CDR3 DNA: TGTGCCAGTAGTACCAAAGGACAAAACTATGGCTACACCTTC
clone size: NA
J gene: TRBJ1-2
D gene: NA
V gene: TRBV19

CDR3 protein: CAISEMEDYGYTF
CDR3 DNA: TGTGCCATCAGTGAGATGGAGGACTATGGCTACACCTTC
clone size: NA
J gene: TRBJ1-2
D gene: NA
V gene: TRBV10-3

CDR3 protein: CAWRFQGTFYEQYF
CDR3 DNA: TGTGCCTGGAGATTCCAGGGGACATTCTACGAGCAGTACTTC
clone size: NA
J gene: TRBJ2-7
D gene: NA
V gene: TRBV30

CDR3 protein: CASSIHGLAGVQETQYF
CDR3 DNA: TGTGCCAGCAGTATCCACGGACTAGCGGGAGTCCAAGAGACCCAGTACTTC
clone size: few
J gene: TRBJ2-5
D gene: TRBD2
V gene: TRBV28

CDR3 protein: CAWSAHRGENIQYF
CDR3 DNA: TGTGCCTGGAGTGCCCACAGGGGAGAAAACATTCAGTACTTC
clone size: NA
J gene: TRBJ2-4
D gene: TRBD1
V gene: TRBV30

CDR3 protein: CASRQLPGQARGTTEAFF
CDR3 DNA: TGTGCCAGCAGACAACTACCGGGACAGGCCCGGGGGACCACTGAAGCTTTCTTT
clone size: NA
J gene: TRBJ1-1
D gene: TRBD1
V gene: TRBV7-6

CDR3 protein: CASSLPRTVNTGELFF
CDR3 DNA: TGCGCCAGCAGCTTGCCCCGGACAGTGAACACCGGGGAGCTGTTTTTT
clone size: few
J gene: TRBJ2-2
D gene: NA
V gene: TRBV5-1

CDR3 protein: CASSFQGGRPQHF
CDR3 DNA: TGTGCCAGCAGTTTTCAAGGAGGGAGGCCCCAGCATTTT
clone size: few
J gene: TRBJ1-5
D gene: NA
V gene: TRBV28

CDR3 protein: CASSPGPKDTIYF
CDR3 DNA: TGTGCCAGCAGCCCGGGACCGAAGGACACCATATATTTT
clone size: NA
J gene: TRBJ1-3
D gene: NA
V gene: TRBV7-3

CDR3 protein: CASRSTAGEKLFF
CDR3 DNA: TGTGCCAGCCGCTCAACGGCGGGTGAAAAACTGTTTTTT
clone size: NA
J gene: TRBJ1-4
D gene: NA
V gene: TRBV11-2

CDR3 protein: CASSVPPGLAFGGGELFF
CDR3 DNA: TGTGCCAGCAGCGTTCCCCCGGGACTAGCGTTCGGGGGCGGGGAGCTGTTTTTT
clone size: NA
J gene: TRBJ2-2
D gene: TRBD2
V gene: TRBV11-2

CDR3 protein: CASSLGGAGGYYEQYF
CDR3 DNA: TGTGCCAGCAGCTTGGGAGGTGCGGGAGGATACTACGAGCAGTACTTC
clone size: NA
J gene: TRBJ2-7
D gene: TRBD2
V gene: TRBV5-4

CDR3 protein: CASSGRATEAFF
CDR3 DNA: TGTGCCAGCAGCGGCAGGGCCACTGAAGCTTTCTTT
clone size: NA
J gene: TRBJ1-1
D gene: NA
V gene: TRBV6-5

CDR3 protein: CASVPGTGGYQPQHF
CDR3 DNA: TGTGCCAGCGTACCCGGGACAGGGGGCTATCAGCCCCAGCATTTT
clone size: NA
J gene: TRBJ1-5
D gene: TRBD1
V gene: TRBV28

CDR3 protein: CASKAGIQPQHF
CDR3 DNA: TGTGCCAGCAAGGCGGGGATTCAGCCCCAGCATTTT
clone size: NA
J gene: TRBJ1-5
D gene: NA
V gene: TRBV2

CDR3 protein: CASSSLAPRGSNYGYTF
CDR3 DNA: TGTGCCAGCAGTTCACTCGCCCCCAGGGGGTCTAACTATGGCTACACCTTC
clone size: NA
J gene: TRBJ1-2
D gene: TRBD1
V gene: TRBV27

CDR3 protein: CASSSGGANEQYF
CDR3 DNA: TGCGCCAGCAGTAGCGGGGGGGCAAACGAGCAGTACTTC
clone size: NA
J gene: TRBJ2-7
D gene: TRBD2
V gene: TRBV5-1

CDR3 protein: CAISERDGGSYEQYF
CDR3 DNA: TGTGCCATCAGTGAGAGGGACGGGGGCTCCTACGAGCAGTACTTC
clone size: NA
J gene: TRBJ2-7
D gene: NA
V gene: TRBV10-3

CDR3 protein: CASSRRGLLDRVNEKLFF
CDR3 DNA: TGTGCCAGCAGCCGAAGGGGTTTGCTGGACAGGGTGAATGAAAAACTGTTTTTT
clone size: NA
J gene: TRBJ1-4
D gene: TRBD1
V gene: TRBV5-6

CDR3 protein: CASKGTGTRDYEQYF
CDR3 DNA: TGTGCCAGCAAAGGGACCGGGACAAGAGATTACGAGCAGTACTTC
clone size: NA
J gene: TRBJ2-7
D gene: NA
V gene: TRBV6-1

CDR3 protein: CASNRGISVPAAKFGKNTGELFF
CDR3 DNA: NA
clone size: NA
J gene: TRBJ2-2
D gene: NA
V gene: TRBV21-1

CDR3 protein: CSVEEGVNNEKLFF
CDR3 DNA: TGCAGCGTTGAGGAGGGCGTCAATAATGAAAAACTGTTTTTT
clone size: few
J gene: TRBJ1-4
D gene: NA
V gene: TRBV29-1

CDR3 protein: CASSYSGRVDGYTF
CDR3 DNA: TGTGCCAGCAGTTACTCGGGCAGAGTCGATGGCTACACCTTC
clone size: few
J gene: TRBJ1-2
D gene: NA
V gene: TRBV6-5

CDR3 protein: CASSTQGATYEQYF
CDR3 DNA: TGTGCCAGCAGCACACAGGGGGCGACCTACGAGCAGTACTTC
clone size: NA
J gene: TRBJ2-7
D gene: TRBD1
V gene: TRBV11-2

CDR3 protein: CASSYSRPGEGNTIYF
CDR3 DNA: TGTGCCAGCAGTTACTCGAGACCAGGGGAAGGAAACACCATATATTTT
clone size: NA
J gene: TRBJ1-3
D gene: NA
V gene: TRBV6-6